The next 10 T cell receptor beta chains were all read from a single sample in a study of T cells in Graves' hyperthyroidism and ophthalmopathy. From RNA transcripts, TCR beta CDR3 regions were amplified. HTBI primers drove first-round RT-PCR of the TCR CDR3. A single record per CDR3 protein comes from TCRdb applying MiXCR to the multiplex PCR reads. The table lists some 400,000 distinct CDR3 sequences, 11% to 15% of them singletons, with 11% in the top ten. Source material: blood. The receptor set was obtained from a woman aged 55 to 70 with Graves' hyperthyroidism.

This clonotype was observed many times. The rearrangement uses TRBV18 and TRBJ2-5; perhaps TRBD2 as D (7 bases). V dropped 0 bases and J dropped 4 bases, with 15 bases sitting between them. This CDR3 has 16 amino acids. Germline V gene sequence: CDR1 KGHSH, CDR2 LQKENI. This CDR3 is CASSPPGRGRGETQYF. The CDR3 bases are TGTGCCAGCTCACCACCGGGGCGGGGGCGTGGAGAGACCCAGTACTTC.

This clonotype was seen at least ten times. The rearrangement uses TRBV6-2 or TRBV6-3 and TRBJ2-7, with D perhaps TRBD1 or TRBD2 (5 bases each). Germline values: CDR1 MNHEY, CDR2 SVGEGT. V lost 7 bases to trimming and J lost 0 bases, with 13 bases between them. The CDR3 is 14 residues long. CDR3 DNA sequence: TGTGCCAGCAACCCCGGGACCGTCTCCTACGAGCAGTACTTC. Translation: CASNPGTVSYEQYF.

The gene calls are TRBV5-1 and TRBJ2-1; 15 bases align to TRBD2. With V trimmed by 0 bases and J by 8 bases, 6 bases remained unmatched. The CDR3 covers 17 residues. Germline values: CDR1 SGHRS, CDR2 YFSETQ. The CDR3 nucleotides are TGCGCCAGCAGCTTGGGGACTAGCGGGAGGGCCGTCCATGAGCAGTTCTTC. Its translation is CASSLGTSGRAVHEQFF.

The V call is TRBV10-3, the J call TRBJ2-2; 10 nucleotides align to TRBD2. The J segment lost 4 bases and the V segment lost 6 bases, leaving 17 bases of the junction unmatched. The CDR3 extends over 19 amino acids. The germline V gene has CDR1 ENHRY and CDR2 SYGVKD. The CDR3 region is CAIRIPKAGAGGGTGELFF. CDR3 bases: TGTGCCATCAGGATCCCTAAAGCCGGAGCGGGAGGGGGCACCGGGGAGCTGTTTTTT.

This clonotype was detected ten times or more. The gene calls are TRBV2 and TRBJ1-4; 9 bases are shared with TRBD1. From germline, CDR1 is SNHLY and CDR2 FYNNEI. The CDR3 loop spans 16 amino acids. Trimming removed 9 bases from V and 3 bases from J; junction bases left unmatched: 11. The CDR3 region has the DNA TGTGCCAGTACTGGACAGGGGTTATTTGCTAATGAAAAACTGTTTTTT. Its protein product is CASTGQGLFANEKLFF. Variable domain in full (rest from reference TRBV2 and TRBJ1-4): EPEVTQTPSHQVTQMGQEVILRCVPISNHLYFYWYRQILGQKVEFLVSFYNNEISEKSEIFDDQFSVERPDGSNFTLKIRSTKLEDSAMYFCASTGQGLFANEKLFFGSGTQLSVL.

The chain has TRBV28 and TRBJ1-5; TRBD1 is a possible D gene (5 bases). This CDR3 is built from 16 residues. CDR1 is MDHEN and CDR2 is SYDVKM in the germline V gene. The V and J ends lost 3 bases and 6 bases respectively, with 18 bases between them. The CDR3 nucleotides read TGTGCCAGCAGTTTGCTTCCGGGGGGGAGGCGTCAGCCCCAGCATTTT. Translation gives CASSLLPGGRRQPQHF.

This clonotype was seen ten or more times. The CDR3 DNA reads as TGCGCCAGCAGCTACTACAATGAGCAGTTCTTC. Its translation is CASSYYNEQFF. V gene TRBV5-1 combines with J gene TRBJ2-1; D is unclear. V lost 3 bases and J 3 bases, leaving 1 base between the germline ends. The germline V gene has CDR1 SGHRS and CDR2 YFSETQ. This CDR3 region has 11 residues.

This clonotype was recorded many times. The chain employs TRBV7-9 and TRBJ2-5, with 7 bases lining up with TRBD2. Germline CDR1 and CDR2: SEHNR and FQNEAQ (reference sequence). CDR3 length: 18 amino acids. V lost 5 bases to trimming and J lost 3 bases; unmatched junction nucleotides: 18. The chain's CDR3 is CASSTPDPSGLMKETQYF. Here the CDR3 DNA reads TGTGCCAGCAGCACACCAGACCCTAGCGGACTCATGAAAGAGACCCAGTACTTC.

The table lists this clonotype with many counts. This chain connects TRBV7-6 to TRBJ2-7; tentative D call: TRBD2 (6 bases). Trimming left V 0 bases short and J 0 bases short, with 12 bases between. Germline V gene sequence: CDR1 SGHVS, CDR2 FNYEAQ. This CDR3 is built from 16 residues. CDR3 protein: CASSLAVADFSYEQYF. CDR3 sequence (DNA): TGTGCCAGCAGCTTAGCGGTAGCGGACTTCTCCTACGAGCAGTACTTC.

Ten or more counts support this clonotype. The rearrangement uses TRBV3-1 and TRBJ2-3; possibly TRBD2 for D (7 bases). The CDR3 totals 16 residues. V gave up 3 bases and J gave up 0 bases, with 13 bases separating them. From germline, CDR1 is LGHDT and CDR2 YNNKEL (reference sequence). CDR3 protein: CASSHLGGQSTDTQYF. The DNA for the CDR3 is TGTGCCAGCAGCCATCTGGGGGGGCAAAGCACAGATACGCAGTATTTT.